The 10 T cell receptor beta chains below all came from one sample that was sequenced in a study of T cells in localized non-small cell lung cancer. Only in-frame clones appear in the TCRdb table, and some are missing; sequencing was by immunoSEQ multiplex PCR. The data contain fewer than 100,000 clones, approximately 80% of them singletons. The starting material was peripheral blood, obtained before any cancer treatment. These receptors all come from a female donor over 55 with stage I lung adenocarcinoma.

CDR3 bases: TGTGCCAGTGAGGGGCCAGGGGTGCTTCGGGAAAAACTGTTTTTT. It yields the protein CASEGPGVLREKLFF. This chain links TRBV25-1 with TRBJ1-4, with D tentatively TRBD1 (6 bases). Per germline, CDR1 MGHDK and CDR2 SYGVNS. Trimming stripped 9 bases from V and 8 bases from J, with 22 bases between. CDR3 size: 15 residues.

The genes are TRBV7-2 and TRBJ2-7; possible D gene TRBD2, 5 bases. Germline CDR1 reads SGHTA; CDR2 reads FQGNSA. The CDR3 length is 14 residues. V shed 2 bases and J shed 0 bases, with 8 bases lying between them. The CDR3 region is CASSLIRDSYEQYF. Written as DNA, the CDR3 is TGTGCCAGCAGCTTAATACGGGACTCCTACGAGCAGTACTTC.

This clone showed up just once. For the CDR3, the DNA is TGCGCCAGCAGCTTGTTTCCTAGCGGAGCGAACACCGGGGAGCTGTTTTTT. It yields the protein CASSLFPSGANTGELFF. This chain connects TRBV5-1 to TRBJ2-2; 7 bases are shared with TRBD2. J gave up 0 bases and V 1 base, and 6 bases lay outside the gene matches. From germline, CDR1 is SGHRS and CDR2 YFSETQ. CDR3 length: 17 residues.

The CDR3 sequence is CASSQDRWVGNQPQHF. The CDR3, as DNA: TGTGCCAGCAGCCAGGACAGGTGGGTGGGCAATCAGCCCCAGCATTTT. The chain joins TRBV7-9 to TRBJ1-5; 7 nucleotides agree with TRBD1. V shed 5 bases and J 2 bases; nucleotides not matched to a gene: 9. This CDR3 is built from 16 residues. CDR1 SEHNR and CDR2 FQNEAQ come from the germline V gene (reference sequence).

The chain links TRBV6-6 to TRBJ1-2; D possibly corresponds to TRBD1 (5 bases). V lost 8 bases to trimming and J lost 0 bases, with 7 bases between them. This CDR3 is 12 amino acids long. Germline V CDR1 and CDR2: MNHNY, SVGAGI (reference sequence). This CDR3 reads CASGTSNYGYTF. CDR3 bases: TGTGCCAGCGGGACCTCTAACTATGGCTACACCTTC.

CDR3 residues: CASSLTGTGSGYGYTF. The CDR3 region has the DNA TGTGCCAGTAGTCTTACCGGGACAGGTTCGGGCTATGGCTACACCTTC. The gene calls are TRBV19 and TRBJ1-2, with 8 nucleotides matching TRBD1. The germline V gene has CDR1 LNHDA and CDR2 SQIVND (reference sequence). The CDR3 is 16 amino acids. Trimming cost V 5 bases and J 4 bases; bases outside gene matches: 12.

This clone is a singleton in its sample. This chain connects TRBV15 to TRBJ2-6, with a possible D match to TRBD1 (7 bases). Trimming cost V 0 bases and J 3 bases, with 18 bases left between them. The CDR3 has 19 amino acids. From germline, CDR1 is LNHNV and CDR2 YYDKDF (reference sequence). This CDR3 is CATSREIVSGGRGANVLTF. CDR3 nucleotide sequence: TGTGCCACCAGCAGAGAAATAGTTTCAGGGGGGCGTGGGGCCAACGTCCTGACTTTC.

This sequence joins TRBV30 and TRBJ2-1, with TRBD1 matching over 7 bases. The V and J ends lost 4 bases and 9 bases, in that order; junction bases with no gene match: 15. From germline, CDR1 is GTSNPN and CDR2 SVGIG (reference sequence). This CDR3 has 15 amino acids. The CDR3 protein is CAWKGDDRASGEQFF. Here the CDR3 DNA reads TGTGCCTGGAAAGGAGACGACAGGGCCTCAGGTGAGCAGTTCTTC.

This clone is judged medium-sized. The sample carries other DNA sequences with the same CDR3. The V and J genes are TRBV6-5 and TRBJ2-7, with TRBD2 as a possible D gene (5 bases). Germline V gives CDR1 MNHEY, CDR2 SVGAGI. The CDR3 runs 14 residues. Trimming pared 2 bases from V and 3 bases from J, leaving 11 bases between. CDR3 protein: CASSYGGGGYEQYF. The CDR3 DNA is TGTGCCAGCAGTTACGGAGGAGGCGGCTACGAGCAGTACTTC.

This clone was seen a handful of times. The chain recombines TRBV6-1 with TRBJ2-7; a weak D match, TRBD1 (6 bases). The CDR3 covers 15 residues. CDR1 MNHNS and CDR2 SASEGT come from the germline V gene. V was cut by 3 bases and J by 0 bases, with 12 bases left in between. CDR3 residues: CASSDEGVSSYEQYF. The CDR3 bases are TGTGCCAGCAGTGATGAGGGGGTAAGCTCCTACGAGCAGTACTTC.